The table lists the clone carrying this TCR beta chain with a few counts. Its target is unknown. The entry originates in a study of beta chain features in type 1 diabetes. Findings and caveats of the study: Type 1 diabetes patients showed a moderate but significant shortening of TCRB CDR3s in all four CD4+ subsets.

Germline V lookup: CDR1 SGDLS, CDR2 YYNGEE. The J segment lost 0 bases and the V segment lost 4 bases, leaving 6 bases of the junction unmatched. This CDR3 is built from 16 residues. Investigators reverse transcribed all isolated RNA, so they sequenced expressed TCRB transcripts. The repertoire was sequenced with immunoSEQ multiplex PCR; TCRdb's copy has only in-frame clones and lacks some. The repertoire has 600,000 or so clones, over 11% of them found once; the top ten carry 0.035% to 0.04%. Source material: naive CD4+ T cells from blood. This TCR derives from a man younger than 35 with type 1 diabetes. The V gene is TRBV9, the J gene TRBJ2-7, with 11 bases aligning to TRBD1. The DNA for the CDR3 is TGTGCCAGCAGCCCCCGGGGGACAGGGGGCTCCTACGAGCAGTACTTC. Translated: CASSPRGTGGSYEQYF.